Listed here are 7 T cell receptor beta chains from one sample, sequenced in a study of blood T cell repertoires in COVID-19. TCRdb's copy holds only in-frame clones and misses some; the assay was immunoSEQ multiplex PCR. Found here are about 220,000 clones, 90% of them singletons; the top ten hold about 15%. Sequencing was carried out using PBMCs or T cells enriched from blood (not recorded which). The receptors stem from a man younger than 40 who had been exposed to COVID-19.

V and J are TRBV4-1 and TRBJ1-6; D is undetermined. Germline V lookup: CDR1 MGHRA, CDR2 YSYEKL. The CDR3 runs to 15 residues. V gave up 5 bases and J gave up 3 bases, with 11 bases separating them. CDR3 in amino acids: CASSTRDIYNSPLHF. The CDR3 DNA sequence: TGCGCCAGCAGCACCCGGGATATCTATAATTCACCCCTCCACTTT.

The chain recombines TRBV13 with TRBJ1-2, with unresolved D. The CDR3 runs 13 residues. Between the trimmed V and J ends, which lost 7 bases and 8 bases, there was a span of 17 bases. Germline CDR1 is PRHDT and CDR2 is FYEKMQ (reference sequence). The CDR3 sequence is CASKVLPGGGYTF. The CDR3 DNA is TGTGCCAGCAAGGTGTTGCCTGGAGGGGGCTACACCTTC.

The chain uses TRBV6-5 and TRBJ2-7; 7 bases match TRBD2. This CDR3 has 12 amino acids. Trimming took 6 bases from V and 5 from J; bases not matched to a gene: 4. Germline lookup yields CDR1 MNHEY and CDR2 SVGAGI. Written as DNA, the CDR3 is TGTGCCAGCAGCCCCGCGGGGGACGAGCAGTACTTC. This codes for CASSPAGDEQYF.

This clone was observed a single time. The chain recombines TRBV19 with TRBJ2-7; 8 bases map to TRBD2. The germline CDR1 and CDR2 sequences are LNHDA and SQIVND (reference sequence). The CDR3 is made up of 16 amino acids. Trimming removed 6 bases from V and 1 base from J; junction bases left unmatched: 11. CDR3 sequence: CASSPYGSGGSYEQYF. The CDR3 bases are TGTGCCAGTAGCCCATATGGCAGCGGGGGTTCCTACGAGCAGTACTTC.

This chain uses TRBV19 with TRBJ1-4; D is possibly TRBD1 (6 bases). The CDR3 consists of 20 residues. The V gene lost 7 bases and the J gene lost 4 bases, with 31 bases spanning the gap. Germline assignment: CDR1 LNHDA and CDR2 SQIVND (reference sequence). The CDR3 here is CASTLVKLGTRALVNEKLFF. CDR3 nucleotides: TGTGCCAGTACTCTGGTAAAATTGGGGACAAGGGCCTTGGTTAATGAAAAACTGTTTTTT.

The genes are TRBV2 and TRBJ1-2, with a tentative D call TRBD1 (6 bases). Trimming removed 3 bases at V and 4 bases at J, with 9 bases between. The germline gives CDR1 SNHLY, CDR2 FYNNEI. There are 13 residues in the CDR3. The CDR3 is CASSDGQRYGYTF. CDR3 in DNA: TGTGCCAGCAGTGATGGACAGCGCTATGGCTACACCTTC.

The chain carries TRBV5-6 and TRBJ1-5; D is uncertain. The CDR3 loop spans 13 amino acids. Between the trimmed V and J ends, which lost 2 bases and 8 bases, there was a span of 11 bases. Germline CDR1 is SGHDT and CDR2 is YYEEEE. This CDR3 is CASSFSDSEPQHF. For the CDR3, the DNA is TGTGCCAGCAGCTTCTCCGATTCGGAGCCCCAGCATTTT.